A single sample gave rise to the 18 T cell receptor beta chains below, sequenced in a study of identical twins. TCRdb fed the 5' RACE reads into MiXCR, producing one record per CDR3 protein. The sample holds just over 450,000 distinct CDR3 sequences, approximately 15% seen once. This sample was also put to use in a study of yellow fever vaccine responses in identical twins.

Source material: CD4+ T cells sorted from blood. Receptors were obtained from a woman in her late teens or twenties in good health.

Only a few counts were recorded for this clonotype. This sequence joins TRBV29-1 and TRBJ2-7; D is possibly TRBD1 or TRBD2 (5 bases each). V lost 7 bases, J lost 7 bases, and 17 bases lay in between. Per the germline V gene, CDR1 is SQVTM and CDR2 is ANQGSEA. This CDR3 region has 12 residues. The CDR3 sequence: CSAVGTPGEQYF. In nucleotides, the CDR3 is TGCAGCGCCGTTGGGACGCCGGGAGAGCAGTACTTC.

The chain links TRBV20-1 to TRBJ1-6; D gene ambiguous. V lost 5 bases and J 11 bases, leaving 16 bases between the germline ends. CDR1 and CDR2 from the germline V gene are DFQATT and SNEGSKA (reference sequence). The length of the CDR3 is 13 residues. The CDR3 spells CSARQDVRTPLHF. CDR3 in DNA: TGCAGTGCTCGCCAGGACGTCAGAACACCCCTCCACTTT.

DNA of the CDR3: TGTGCCAGCTCACCACCTTATATGAACACTGAAGCTTTCTTT. Its translation: CASSPPYMNTEAFF. This chain links TRBV18 with TRBJ1-1; D remains ambiguous. The length of the CDR3 is 14 residues. Trimming took off 0 bases at V and 0 bases at J, with 5 bases between the two ends. CDR1 and CDR2 (germline): KGHSH, LQKENI.

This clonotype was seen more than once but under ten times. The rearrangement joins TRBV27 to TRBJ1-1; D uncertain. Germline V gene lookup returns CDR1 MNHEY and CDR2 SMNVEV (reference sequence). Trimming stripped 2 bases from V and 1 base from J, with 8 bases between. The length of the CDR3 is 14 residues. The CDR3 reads CASSLPGGNTEAFF. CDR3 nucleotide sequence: TGTGCCAGCAGTTTACCGGGTGGGAACACTGAAGCTTTCTTT.

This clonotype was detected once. In DNA form, the CDR3 reads TGTGCCAGCAGCCAATTGGGACTAGAAGGCAATGAGCAGTTCTTC. Its protein is CASSQLGLEGNEQFF. This chain uses TRBV14 with TRBJ2-1; 8 positions match TRBD2. Per the germline V gene, CDR1 is SGHDN and CDR2 is FVKESK. The V gene end was trimmed by 2 bases and the J gene end by 6 bases; junction bases not matched to a gene: 6. This CDR3 region has 15 residues.

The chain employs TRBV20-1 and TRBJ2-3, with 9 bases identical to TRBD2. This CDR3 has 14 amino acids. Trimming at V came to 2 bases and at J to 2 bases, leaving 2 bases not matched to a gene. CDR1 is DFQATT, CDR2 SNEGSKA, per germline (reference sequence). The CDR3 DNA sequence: TGCAGTGCTAGATCTAGCGGGATCACAGATACGCAGTATTTT. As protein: CSARSSGITDTQYF.

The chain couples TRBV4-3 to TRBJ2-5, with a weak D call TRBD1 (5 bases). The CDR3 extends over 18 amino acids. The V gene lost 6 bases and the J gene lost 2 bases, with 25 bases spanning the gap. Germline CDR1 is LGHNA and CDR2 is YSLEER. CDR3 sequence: CASRLDTSRPERQETQYF. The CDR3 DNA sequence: TGCGCCAGCAGACTGGACACTTCCCGGCCTGAGAGGCAAGAGACCCAGTACTTC.

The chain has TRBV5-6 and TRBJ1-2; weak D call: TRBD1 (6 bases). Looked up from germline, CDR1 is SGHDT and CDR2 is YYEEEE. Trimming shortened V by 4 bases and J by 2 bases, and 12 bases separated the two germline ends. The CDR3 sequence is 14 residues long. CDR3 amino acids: CASSIDRTNYGYTF. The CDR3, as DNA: TGTGCCAGCAGCATTGACAGGACAAACTATGGCTACACCTTC.

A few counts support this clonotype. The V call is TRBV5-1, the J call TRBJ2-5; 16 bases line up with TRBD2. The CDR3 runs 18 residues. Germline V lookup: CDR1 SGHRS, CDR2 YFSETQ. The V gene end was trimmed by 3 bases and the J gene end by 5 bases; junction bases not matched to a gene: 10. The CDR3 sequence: CASSSTGTSGRGVETQYF. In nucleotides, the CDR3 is TGCGCCAGCAGCTCCACCGGGACTAGCGGGAGGGGAGTGGAGACCCAGTACTTC.

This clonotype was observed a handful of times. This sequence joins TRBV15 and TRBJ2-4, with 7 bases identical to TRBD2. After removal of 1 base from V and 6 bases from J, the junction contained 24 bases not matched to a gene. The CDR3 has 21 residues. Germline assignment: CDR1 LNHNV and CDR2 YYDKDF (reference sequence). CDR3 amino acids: CATSRGQRSQVFSGRRNIQYF. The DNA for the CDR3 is TGTGCCACCAGCAGAGGCCAGAGGAGCCAAGTTTTCTCCGGGAGGAGAAACATTCAGTACTTC.

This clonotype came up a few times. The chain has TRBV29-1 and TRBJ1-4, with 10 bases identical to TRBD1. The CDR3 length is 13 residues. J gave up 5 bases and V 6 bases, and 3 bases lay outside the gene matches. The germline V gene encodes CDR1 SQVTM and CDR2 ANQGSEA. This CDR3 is CSVATGGNEKLFF. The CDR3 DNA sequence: TGCAGCGTCGCGACAGGGGGCAATGAAAAACTGTTTTTT.

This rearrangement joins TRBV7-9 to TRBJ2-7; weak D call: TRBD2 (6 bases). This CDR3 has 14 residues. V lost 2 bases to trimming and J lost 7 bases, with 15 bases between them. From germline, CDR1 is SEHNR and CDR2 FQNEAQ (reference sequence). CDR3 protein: CASSLKGLPGEQYF. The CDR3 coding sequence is TGTGCCAGCAGCTTAAAGGGACTTCCGGGTGAGCAGTACTTC.

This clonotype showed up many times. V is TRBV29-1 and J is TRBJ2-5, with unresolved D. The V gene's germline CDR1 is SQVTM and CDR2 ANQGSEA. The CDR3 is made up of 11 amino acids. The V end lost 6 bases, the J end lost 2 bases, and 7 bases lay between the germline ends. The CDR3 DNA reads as TGCAGCGTCCAACAACAAGAGACCCAGTACTTC. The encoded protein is CSVQQQETQYF.

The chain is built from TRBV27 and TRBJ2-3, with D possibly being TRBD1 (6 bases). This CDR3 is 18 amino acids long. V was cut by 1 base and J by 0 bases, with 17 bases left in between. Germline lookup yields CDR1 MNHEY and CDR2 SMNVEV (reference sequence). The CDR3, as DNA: TGTGCCAGCAGTTTATATCCCGGGACACCGATTAGCACAGATACGCAGTATTTT. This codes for CASSLYPGTPISTDTQYF.

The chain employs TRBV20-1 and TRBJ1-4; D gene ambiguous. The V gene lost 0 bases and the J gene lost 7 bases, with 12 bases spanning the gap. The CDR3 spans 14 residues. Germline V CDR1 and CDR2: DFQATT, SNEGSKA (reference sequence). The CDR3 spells CSARERIRGEKLFF. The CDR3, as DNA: TGCAGTGCTAGAGAACGGATACGGGGTGAAAAACTGTTTTTT.

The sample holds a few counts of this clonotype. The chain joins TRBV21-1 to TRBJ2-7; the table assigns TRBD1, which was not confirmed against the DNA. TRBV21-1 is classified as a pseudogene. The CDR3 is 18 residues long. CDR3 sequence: CASSKDKLDRALSYEQYF. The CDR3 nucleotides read TGTGCCAGCAGCAAAGATAAGTTGGACAGGGCACTTTCCTACGAGCAGTACTTC.

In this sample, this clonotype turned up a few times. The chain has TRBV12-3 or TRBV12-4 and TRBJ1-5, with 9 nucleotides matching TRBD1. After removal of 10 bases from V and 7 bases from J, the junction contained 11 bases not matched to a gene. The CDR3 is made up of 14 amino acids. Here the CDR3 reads CAIRQGGITQPQHF. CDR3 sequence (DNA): TGTGCCATCAGACAGGGGGGGATTACCCAGCCCCAGCATTTT.

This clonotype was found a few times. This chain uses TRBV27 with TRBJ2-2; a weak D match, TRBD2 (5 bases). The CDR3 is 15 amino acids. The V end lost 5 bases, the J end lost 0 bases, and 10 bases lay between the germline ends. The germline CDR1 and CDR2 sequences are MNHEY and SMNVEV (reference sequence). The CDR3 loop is CASSQVGTNTGELFF. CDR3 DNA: TGTGCCAGCAGTCAAGTCGGGACGAACACCGGGGAGCTGTTTTTT.